Following are 7 T cell receptor beta chains from one sample sequenced in a study of cytomegalovirus exposure and HLA in healthy donors. PCR primers comprised 60 Vbeta and 13 Jbeta primers. Only in-frame clones appear in the TCRdb table, and some are missing; sequencing was by immunoSEQ multiplex PCR. The table has more than 95,000 clones, 75% to 85% seen once. The sample taken for sequencing was PBMCs. The receptors were sampled from a man aged 30 to 39 in good health and CMV-seronegative.

This chain connects TRBV15 to TRBJ2-7; TRBD2 matches at 9 bases. Unmatched junction bases numbered 9, after V lost 5 bases and J lost 4 bases. Germline V gives CDR1 LNHNV, CDR2 YYDKDF (reference sequence). The CDR3 has 15 residues. CDR3 DNA sequence: TGTGCCACCAGCCCCTTCGGTAGCGGGAGTTACGAGCAGTACTTC. It specifies CATSPFGSGSYEQYF.

This clone came up once. The rearrangement links TRBV7-9 to TRBJ1-5, with TRBD1 matching over 8 bases. There are 13 residues in the CDR3. With 7 bases clipped from V and 4 bases from J, the junction kept 3 bases outside the gene matches. The germline CDR1 and CDR2 sequences are SEHNR and FQNEAQ (reference sequence). The CDR3 reads CASTGTGNQPQHF. CDR3 bases: TGTGCCAGCACCGGGACAGGAAATCAGCCCCAGCATTTT.

This chain links TRBV28 with TRBJ1-2; no definite D call. Trimming left V 1 base short and J 5 bases short, with 5 bases between. This CDR3 spans 12 amino acids. Germline V gene lookup returns CDR1 MDHEN and CDR2 SYDVKM. The CDR3 is CASSLYRYGYTF. The CDR3 bases are TGTGCCAGCAGTTTATACCGGTATGGCTACACCTTC.

The chain combines TRBV19 with TRBJ2-3, with 7 bases fitting TRBD2. This CDR3 comprises 14 residues. V lost 1 base to trimming and J lost 4 bases; unmatched junction nucleotides: 2. Germline V CDR1 and CDR2: LNHDA, SQIVND (reference sequence). CDR3 region: CASSIAAGADTQYF. CDR3 in DNA: TGTGCCAGTAGTATAGCGGCGGGAGCAGATACGCAGTATTTT. Drawing the rest from reference TRBV19 and TRBJ2-3, the complete variable domain is DGGITQSPKYLFRKEGQNVTLSCEQNLNHDAMYWYRQDPGQGLRLIYYSQIVNDFQKGDIAEGYSVSREKKESFPLTVTSAQKNPTAFYLCASSIAAGADTQYFGPGTRLTVL.

The chain links TRBV5-6 to TRBJ2-2; 8 bases are a match to TRBD1. This CDR3 has 17 amino acids. Per germline, CDR1 SGHDT and CDR2 YYEEEE. Losses at the gene ends were 0 bases for V and 7 bases for J; bases not matched to a gene: 11. DNA for the CDR3: TGTGCCAGCAGCTTGGTGTCCGGACAGGGTATGGACGGGGAGCTGTTTTTT. Translating it yields CASSLVSGQGMDGELFF. The full variable domain, completed using reference TRBV5-6 and TRBJ2-2, is DAGVTQSPTHLIKTRGQQVTLRCSPKSGHDTVSWYQQALGQGPQFIFQYYEEEERQRGNFPDRFSGHQFPNYSSELNVNALLLGDSALYLCASSLVSGQGMDGELFFGEGSRLTVL.

The J gene is TRBJ1-1, the V gene TRBV5-1; D is perhaps TRBD1 (6 bases). The germline V and J ends were trimmed by 3 bases and 1 base, with 22 bases remaining between them. The CDR3 length is 18 residues. From germline, CDR1 is SGHRS and CDR2 YFSETQ. The CDR3 loop is CASSSHTGGAVRNTEAFF. DNA of the CDR3: TGCGCCAGCAGCTCCCACACGGGGGGGGCGGTAAGGAACACTGAAGCTTTCTTT.

V usage is TRBV15 and J usage is TRBJ2-1; TRBD1 matches 9 bases. There are 16 residues in the CDR3. With V trimmed by 3 bases and J by 6 bases, 9 bases remained unmatched. Germline CDR1 reads LNHNV; CDR2 reads YYDKDF (reference sequence). CDR3 coding DNA: TGTGCCACCAGCAGGGACGGGACAGGGAGGGGCAATGAGCAGTTCTTC. This sequence encodes CATSRDGTGRGNEQFF.